Reported below is one TCR beta chain. Its antigen is not identified. These data originate in a study of cytomegalovirus exposure and HLA in healthy donors. Study-level results: Per a prior analysis, the majority of TCR beta V segments were productive roughly 87% or roughly 30% of the time. Accounts indicate the classifier identified cytomegalovirus status with strong specificity and sensitivity.

PCR primers comprised 60 Vbeta and 13 Jbeta primers. Assay: immunoSEQ multiplex PCR; the TCRdb copy retains only in-frame clones and omits some. The data show 150,000 to 200,000 clones, over 75% seen once. The CDR3 has 15 residues. Per the germline V gene, CDR1 is MNHNY and CDR2 is SVGAGI (reference sequence). V lost 2 bases to trimming and J lost 5 bases; unmatched junction nucleotides: 6. V usage is TRBV6-6 and J usage is TRBJ1-5, with 7 bases lining up with TRBD1. Sequenced input: PBMCs. This clonotype originated in a boy younger than 10 in good health and CMV-seronegative. The CDR3 region is CASSYLGGSDQPQHF. The CDR3 region has the DNA TGTGCCAGCAGTTACCTAGGGGGCTCGGATCAGCCCCAGCATTTT.